In its sample, the clone carrying this TCR beta chain was seen a few times. The target antigen is unknown. The time point here: pre-sensitization, week 0. The treatment is: therapeutic diphenylcyclopropenone sensitization with weekly scalp DPC. Germline V lookup: CDR1 KGHDR, CDR2 SFDVKD. Trimming pared 5 bases from V and 5 bases from J, leaving 13 bases between. The CDR3 runs 14 residues. This sample was taken from a study of human T cells and chemical hapten exposure. TCRdb reprocessed the RACE reads with MiXCR, giving one entry per CDR3 protein. The sample holds some 250,000 distinct CDR3 sequences, roughly 7.4% seen once. Overall study findings and caveats: Donor immune responses may differ from healthy people's, since all donors had alopecia.

The TCR comes from a man between 18 and 35 years old with alopecia areata. Some clones in this sample may be carry-over from other donors' samples. The sample here was whole blood, taken in connection with sensitization to the hapten diphenylcyclopropenone (DPC). The V call is TRBV24-1, the J call TRBJ2-3, with no clear D. CDR3 sequence reads: CATSGSTEGDTQYF. The CDR3 DNA is TGTGCCACCAGTGGCTCAACCGAAGGAGATACGCAGTATTTT.